This is a list of T cell receptor beta chains from one sample in a study of T cell responses to AZD1222 COVID-19 vaccine. Profiled with immunoSEQ multiplex PCR; TCRdb holds only in-frame clones, not every one. Here the sample spans 90,000 to 100,000 clones, around 89% being singletons. Sequencing used peripheral blood, obtained on day 0 of AZD1222 vaccination. These receptors were obtained from an adult in good health. Both conserved end residues are part of each CDR3. A D gene is named only where the DNA matches it firmly. Where a row states a size, it is once, few, many or the class of an expanded clone; other rows omit it.

v_gene,abundance,d_gene,j_gene,CDR3nt,CDR3aa
TRBV7-9,few,TRBD1,TRBJ1-4,TGTGCCAGCAGTCTAGGGACAGGGGCGTCTAATGAAAAACTGTTTTTT,CASSLGTGASNEKLFF
TRBV5-1,NA,TRBD2,TRBJ2-1,TGCGCCAGCAGCTTACAGCCGGGACTAGCGGGAGAGGGGGAGCAGTTCTTC,CASSLQPGLAGEGEQFF
TRBV5-5,NA,TRBD2,TRBJ2-5,TGTGCCAGCAGCTTAGGTGGGAGGGTACAAGAGACCCAGTACTTC,CASSLGGRVQETQYF
TRBV6-2/TRBV6-3,NA,NA,TRBJ2-1,TGTGCCAGCAGTTCGATTCTCAATGAGCAGTTCTTC,CASSSILNEQFF
TRBV19,NA,NA,TRBJ2-7,TGTGCCAGTAGTATTGGAGGATACTCCTACGAGCAGTACTTC,CASSIGGYSYEQYF
TRBV5-1,once,NA,TRBJ1-1,TGCGCCAGCAGCCAGAACAAGAACACTGAAGCTTTCTTT,CASSQNKNTEAFF
TRBV3-1/TRBV3-2,NA,NA,TRBJ2-5,TGTGCCAGCAGCCAAGGAGGCGGGCGAGAGACCCAGTACTTC,CASSQGGGRETQYF
TRBV29-1,NA,NA,TRBJ1-1,TGCAGCGTTGAAGATCAAGCGGGCGACAAAGCTTTCTTT,CSVEDQAGDKAFF
TRBV9,NA,NA,TRBJ1-2,TGTGCCAGCAGCGTAGAGGGGAACTATGGCTACACCTTC,CASSVEGNYGYTF
TRBV6-6,NA,TRBD2,TRBJ2-1,TGTGCCAGCAGCACGGGACTAGCGGGAGGAGAGCAGTTCTTC,CASSTGLAGGEQFF
TRBV28,NA,TRBD1,TRBJ1-1,TGTGCCAGCAGAATTAGCAGGGGGCTCTGGACTGAAGCTTTCTTT,CASRISRGLWTEAFF
TRBV2,NA,NA,TRBJ2-5,TGTGCCAGCATTTTCCAGGGGGGCCAAGAGACCCAGTACTTC,CASIFQGGQETQYF
TRBV3-1/TRBV3-2,once,TRBD2,TRBJ2-7,TGTGCCAGCAGGCAGAGACTAGCGGGCCCCTACGAGCAGTACTTC,CASRQRLAGPYEQYF
TRBV5-1,NA,NA,TRBJ1-1,TGCGCCAGCAGCTTGTTAGGAGGGATGGGAGGCTCGAACACTGAAGCTTTCTTT,CASSLLGGMGGSNTEAFF
TRBV2,NA,NA,TRBJ2-7,TGTGCCAGCAGTGAAGAGGGGGGCAGCTATTCGCAGTACTTC,CASSEEGGSYSQYF
TRBV18,once,NA,TRBJ2-1,TGTGCCAGCTCACCGTTACTAGCCGATGAGCAGTTCTTC,CASSPLLADEQFF
TRBV4-1,once,NA,TRBJ2-5,TGCGCCAGCAGCCAAGGGGGCGGAACCTACCAAGAGACCCAGTACTTC,CASSQGGGTYQETQYF
TRBV7-9,NA,TRBD1,TRBJ1-3,TGTGCCAGCAGCTGGGGACAGGGAAGTAACACCATATATTTT,CASSWGQGSNTIYF
TRBV3-1/TRBV3-2,NA,TRBD1,TRBJ1-2,TGTGCCAGCAGCCAAGAAGGTCAGGGGGCGCGTGGCTACACCTTC,CASSQEGQGARGYTF